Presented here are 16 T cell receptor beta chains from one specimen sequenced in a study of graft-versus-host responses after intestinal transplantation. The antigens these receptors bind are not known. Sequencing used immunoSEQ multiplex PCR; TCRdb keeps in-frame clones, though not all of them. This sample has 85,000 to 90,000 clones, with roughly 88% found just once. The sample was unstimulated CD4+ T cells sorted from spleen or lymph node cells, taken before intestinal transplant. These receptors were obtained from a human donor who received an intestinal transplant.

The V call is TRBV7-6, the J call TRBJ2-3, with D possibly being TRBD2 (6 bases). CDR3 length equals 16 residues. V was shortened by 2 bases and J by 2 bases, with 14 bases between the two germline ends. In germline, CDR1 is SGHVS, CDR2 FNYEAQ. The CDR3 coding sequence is TGTGCCAGCAGCTTAATTTGGCGGGGAGCCACAGATACGCAGTATTTT. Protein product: CASSLIWRGATDTQYF.

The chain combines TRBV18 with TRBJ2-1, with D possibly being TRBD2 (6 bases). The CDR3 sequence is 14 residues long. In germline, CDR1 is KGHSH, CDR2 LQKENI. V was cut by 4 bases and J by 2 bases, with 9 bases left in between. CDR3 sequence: CASSLWGAYNEQFF. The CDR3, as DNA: TGTGCCAGCTCACTTTGGGGGGCCTACAATGAGCAGTTCTTC.

The chain's CDR3 is CASSWTGQRGDTF. CDR3 sequence (DNA): TGTGCCAGCAGCTGGACGGGACAGAGGGGAGACACCTTC. J is TRBJ1-2 and V is TRBV5-8; 7 nucleotides line up with TRBD1. The CDR3 is 13 amino acids. With V trimmed by 3 bases and J by 12 bases, 11 bases remained unmatched. Germline loops: CDR1 SGHTS, CDR2 YDEGEE.

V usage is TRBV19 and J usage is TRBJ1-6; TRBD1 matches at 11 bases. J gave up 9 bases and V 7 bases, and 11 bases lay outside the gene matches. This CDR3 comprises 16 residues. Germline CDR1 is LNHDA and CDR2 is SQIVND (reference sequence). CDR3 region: CASTPGTGGKVSPLHF. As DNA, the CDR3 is TGTGCCAGTACCCCCGGGACAGGGGGTAAGGTTTCACCCCTCCACTTT.

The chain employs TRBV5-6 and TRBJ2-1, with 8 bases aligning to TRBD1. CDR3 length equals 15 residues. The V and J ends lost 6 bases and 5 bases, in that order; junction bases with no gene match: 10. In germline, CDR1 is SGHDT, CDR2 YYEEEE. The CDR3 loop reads CASNPRDRKHNEQFF. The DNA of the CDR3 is TGTGCCAGCAACCCCCGGGACAGGAAACACAATGAGCAGTTCTTC.

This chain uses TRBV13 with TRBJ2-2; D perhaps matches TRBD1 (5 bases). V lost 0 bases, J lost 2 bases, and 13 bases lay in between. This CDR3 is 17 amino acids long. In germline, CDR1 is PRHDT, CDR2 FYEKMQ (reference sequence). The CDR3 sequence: CASSLGLWGGNTGELFF. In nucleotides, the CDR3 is TGTGCCAGCAGCTTAGGCCTTTGGGGCGGCAACACCGGGGAGCTGTTTTTT.

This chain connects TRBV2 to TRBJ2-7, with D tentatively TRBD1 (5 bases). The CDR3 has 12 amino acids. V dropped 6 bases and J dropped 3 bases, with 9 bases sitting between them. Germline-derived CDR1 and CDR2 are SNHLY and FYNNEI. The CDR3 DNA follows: TGTGCCAGCAGACAGGAGATCTACGAGCAGTACTTC. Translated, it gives CASRQEIYEQYF.

The CDR3 nucleotides are TGTGCCAGCAGTTTCGGGGGGGGCCAGTCCTACAATGAGCAGTTCTTC. Encoded protein: CASSFGGGQSYNEQFF. V usage is TRBV6-6 and J usage is TRBJ2-1; 8 positions match TRBD2. The trim removed 4 bases at V and 1 base at J, leaving 6 bases unmatched. CDR3 length: 16 amino acids. Germline V CDR1 and CDR2: MNHNY, SVGAGI (reference sequence).

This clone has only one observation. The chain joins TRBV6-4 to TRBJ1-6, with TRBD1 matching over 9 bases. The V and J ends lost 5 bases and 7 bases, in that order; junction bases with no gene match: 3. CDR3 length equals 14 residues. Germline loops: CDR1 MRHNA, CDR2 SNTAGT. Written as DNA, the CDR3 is TGTGCCAGCAGTCAGACAGGGGGGAATTCACCCCTCCACTTT. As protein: CASSQTGGNSPLHF.

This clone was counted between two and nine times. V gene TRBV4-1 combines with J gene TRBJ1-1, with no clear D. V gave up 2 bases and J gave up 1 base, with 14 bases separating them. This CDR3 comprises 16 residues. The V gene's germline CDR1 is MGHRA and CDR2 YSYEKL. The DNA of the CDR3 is TGCGCCAGCAGCCAAAGGTCAGGACGGGAGAACACTGAAGCTTTCTTT. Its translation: CASSQRSGRENTEAFF.

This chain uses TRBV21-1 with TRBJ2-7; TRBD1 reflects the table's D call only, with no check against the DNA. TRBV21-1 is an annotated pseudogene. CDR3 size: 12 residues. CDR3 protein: CASSKGTHEQYF. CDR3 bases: TGTGCCAGCAGCAAGGGCACCCACGAGCAGTACTTC.

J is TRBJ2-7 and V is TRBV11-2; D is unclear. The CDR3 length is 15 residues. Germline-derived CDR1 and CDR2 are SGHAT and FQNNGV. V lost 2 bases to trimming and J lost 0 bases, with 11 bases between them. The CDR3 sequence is CASSLLSSRSYEQYF. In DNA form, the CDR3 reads TGTGCCAGCAGCTTACTTAGTTCGCGCTCCTACGAGCAGTACTTC.

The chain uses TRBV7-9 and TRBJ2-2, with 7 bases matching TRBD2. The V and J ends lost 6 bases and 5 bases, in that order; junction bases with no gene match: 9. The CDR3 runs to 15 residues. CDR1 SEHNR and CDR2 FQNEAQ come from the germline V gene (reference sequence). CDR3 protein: CASSLRDGGTGELFF. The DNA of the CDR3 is TGTGCCAGCAGTCTCCGGGACGGGGGGACCGGGGAGCTGTTTTTT.

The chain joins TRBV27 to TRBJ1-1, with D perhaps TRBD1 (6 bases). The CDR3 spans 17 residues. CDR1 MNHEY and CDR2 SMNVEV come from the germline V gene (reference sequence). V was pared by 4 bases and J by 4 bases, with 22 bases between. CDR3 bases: TGTGCCAGCAGTTCCCACCCGAGCACAGGGAGAGGCACTGAAGCTTTCTTT. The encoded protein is CASSSHPSTGRGTEAFF.

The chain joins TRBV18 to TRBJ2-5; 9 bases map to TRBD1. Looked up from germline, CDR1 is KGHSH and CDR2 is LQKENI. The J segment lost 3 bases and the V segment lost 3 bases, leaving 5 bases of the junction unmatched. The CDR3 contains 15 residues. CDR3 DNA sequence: TGTGCCAGCTCACCCCAGACAGGGGGGGAAGAGACCCAGTACTTC. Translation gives CASSPQTGGEETQYF. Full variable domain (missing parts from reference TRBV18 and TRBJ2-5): NAGVMQNPRHLVRRRGQEARLRCSPMKGHSHVYWYRQLPEEGLKFMVYLQKENIIDESGMPKERFSAEFPKEGPSILRIQQVVRGDSAAYFCASSPQTGGEETQYFGPGTRLLVL.

As DNA, the CDR3 is TGTGCTAGTGGTTCGGGGGGGGAAGGCTACACCTTC. Its translation: CASGSGGEGYTF. The chain combines TRBV12-5 with TRBJ1-2, with D possibly being TRBD1 (5 bases). Germline V gene data show CDR1 as LGHNT and CDR2 as FRNRAP. The V and J ends lost 4 bases and 8 bases respectively, with 11 bases between them. The CDR3 contains 12 residues.